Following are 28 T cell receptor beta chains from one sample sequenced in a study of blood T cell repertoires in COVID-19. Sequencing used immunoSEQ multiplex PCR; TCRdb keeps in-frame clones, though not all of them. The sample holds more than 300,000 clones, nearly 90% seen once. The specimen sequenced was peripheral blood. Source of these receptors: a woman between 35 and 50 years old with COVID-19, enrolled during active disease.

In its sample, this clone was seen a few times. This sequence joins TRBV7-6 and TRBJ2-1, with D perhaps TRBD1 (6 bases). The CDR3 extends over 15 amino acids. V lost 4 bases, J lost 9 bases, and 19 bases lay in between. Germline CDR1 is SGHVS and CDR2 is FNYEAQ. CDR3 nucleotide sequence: TGTGCCAGCAGCTCACGGAGCGGAGTGGACAGTGAGCAGTTCTTC. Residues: CASSSRSGVDSEQFF. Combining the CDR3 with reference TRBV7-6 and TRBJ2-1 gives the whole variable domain GAGVSQSPRYKVTKRGQDVALRCDPISGHVSLYWYRQALGQGPEFLTYFNYEAQQDKSGLPNDRFSAERPEGSISTLTIQRTEQRDSAMYRCASSSRSGVDSEQFFGPGTRLTVL.

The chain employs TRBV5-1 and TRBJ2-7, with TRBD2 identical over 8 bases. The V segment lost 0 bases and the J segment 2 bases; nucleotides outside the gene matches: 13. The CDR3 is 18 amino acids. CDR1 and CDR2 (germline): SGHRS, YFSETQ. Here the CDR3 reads CASSLAYMGGGRPYEQYF. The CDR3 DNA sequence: TGCGCCAGCAGCTTGGCCTATATGGGGGGCGGGAGGCCCTACGAGCAGTACTTC.

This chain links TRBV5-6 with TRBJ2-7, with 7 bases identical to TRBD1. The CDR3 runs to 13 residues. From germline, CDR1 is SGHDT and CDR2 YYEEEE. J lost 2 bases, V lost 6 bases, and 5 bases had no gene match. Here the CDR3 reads CASTRQGTYEQYF. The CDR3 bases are TGTGCCAGCACTCGACAGGGAACCTACGAGCAGTACTTC.

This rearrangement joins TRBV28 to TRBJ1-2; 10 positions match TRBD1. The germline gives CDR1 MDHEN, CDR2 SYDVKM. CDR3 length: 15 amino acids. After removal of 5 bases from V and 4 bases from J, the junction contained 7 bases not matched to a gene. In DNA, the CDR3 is TGTGCCAGCAGTCTCGGGACAGGGGCTATCTATGGCTACACCTTC. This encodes CASSLGTGAIYGYTF.

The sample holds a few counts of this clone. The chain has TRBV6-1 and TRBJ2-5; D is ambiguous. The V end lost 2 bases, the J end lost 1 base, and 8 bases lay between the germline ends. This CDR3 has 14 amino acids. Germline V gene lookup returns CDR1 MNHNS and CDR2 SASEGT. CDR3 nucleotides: TGTGCCAGCAGTGAACTCAGCGCCCAAGAGACCCAGTACTTC. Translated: CASSELSAQETQYF.

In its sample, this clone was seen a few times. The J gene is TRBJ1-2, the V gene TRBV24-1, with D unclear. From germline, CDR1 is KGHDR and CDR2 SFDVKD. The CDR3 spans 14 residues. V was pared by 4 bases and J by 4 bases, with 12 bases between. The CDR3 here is CATSDSDSPYGYTF. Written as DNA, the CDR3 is TGTGCCACCAGTGACTCGGACTCCCCCTATGGCTACACCTTC.

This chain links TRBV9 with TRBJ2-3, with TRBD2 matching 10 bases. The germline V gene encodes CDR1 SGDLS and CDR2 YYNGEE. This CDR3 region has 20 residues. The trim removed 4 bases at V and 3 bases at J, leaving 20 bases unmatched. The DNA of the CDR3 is TGTGCCAGCAGCCCCCAGGTCCGGACTAGCGGCCCCGAGGGGACAGATACGCAGTATTTT. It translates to CASSPQVRTSGPEGTDTQYF. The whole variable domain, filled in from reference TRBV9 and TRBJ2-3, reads DSGVTQTPKHLITATGQRVTLRCSPRSGDLSVYWYQQSLDQGLQFLIQYYNGEERAKGNILERFSAQQFPDLHSELNLSSLELGDSALYFCASSPQVRTSGPEGTDTQYFGPGTRLTVL.

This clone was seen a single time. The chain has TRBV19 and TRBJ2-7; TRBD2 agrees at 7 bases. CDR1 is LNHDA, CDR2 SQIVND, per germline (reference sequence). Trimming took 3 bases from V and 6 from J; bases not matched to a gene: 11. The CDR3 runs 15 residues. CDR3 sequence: CASSIRGVGPGEQYF. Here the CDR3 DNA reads TGTGCCAGTAGTATTCGGGGGGTTGGGCCGGGCGAGCAGTACTTC.

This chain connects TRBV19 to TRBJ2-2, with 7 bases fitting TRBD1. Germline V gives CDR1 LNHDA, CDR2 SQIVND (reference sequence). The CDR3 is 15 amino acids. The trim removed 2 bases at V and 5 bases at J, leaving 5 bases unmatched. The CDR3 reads CASSIRGPGTGELFF. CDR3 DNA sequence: TGTGCCAGTAGTATAAGGGGGCCGGGGACCGGGGAGCTGTTTTTT.

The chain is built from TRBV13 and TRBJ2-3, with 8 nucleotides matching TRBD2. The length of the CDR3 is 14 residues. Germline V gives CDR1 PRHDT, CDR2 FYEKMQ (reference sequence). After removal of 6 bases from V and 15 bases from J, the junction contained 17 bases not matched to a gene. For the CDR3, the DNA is TGTGCCAGCAGTAACACGGCCGCGGGGGGTCGGAGCTATTTT. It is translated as CASSNTAAGGRSYF.

The CDR3 region has the DNA TGTGCCAGCAGCGCTACAGGGGTCGGCTACACCTTC. Protein product: CASSATGVGYTF. J is TRBJ1-2 and V is TRBV6-5, with 7 bases aligning to TRBD1. The germline V gene encodes CDR1 MNHEY and CDR2 SVGAGI. This CDR3 has 12 residues. The trim removed 6 bases at V and 8 bases at J, leaving 6 bases unmatched.

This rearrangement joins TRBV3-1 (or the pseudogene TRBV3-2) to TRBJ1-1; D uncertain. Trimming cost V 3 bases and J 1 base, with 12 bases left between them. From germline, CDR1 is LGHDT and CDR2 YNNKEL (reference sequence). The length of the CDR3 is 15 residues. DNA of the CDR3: TGTGCCAGCAGCCATATCGTTTCAGAGAACACTGAAGCTTTCTTT. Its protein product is CASSHIVSENTEAFF.

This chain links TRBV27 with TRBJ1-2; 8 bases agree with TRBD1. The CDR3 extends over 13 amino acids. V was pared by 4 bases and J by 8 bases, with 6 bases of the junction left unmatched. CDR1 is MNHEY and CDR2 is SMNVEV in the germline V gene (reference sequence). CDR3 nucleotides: TGTGCCAGCAGTTCCCGACAGGGGCCCGGCTACACCTTC. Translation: CASSSRQGPGYTF.

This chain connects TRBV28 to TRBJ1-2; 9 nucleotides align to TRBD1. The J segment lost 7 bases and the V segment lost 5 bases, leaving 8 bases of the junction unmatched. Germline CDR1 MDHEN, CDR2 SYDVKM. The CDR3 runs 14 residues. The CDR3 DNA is TGTGCCAGCAGTCTACAGGGGGCGCTTAGTGGCTACACCTTC. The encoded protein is CASSLQGALSGYTF.

CDR3 nucleotide sequence: TGTGCCAGCAGTTATTGGGCTAGCGGAGATACGCAGTATTTT. Translated, it gives CASSYWASGDTQYF. The chain joins TRBV6-5 to TRBJ2-3; 7 bases match TRBD2. This CDR3 spans 14 amino acids. V trimming: 3 bases; J trimming: 5 bases; junction bases outside the gene matches: 5. The germline V gene encodes CDR1 MNHEY and CDR2 SVGAGI.

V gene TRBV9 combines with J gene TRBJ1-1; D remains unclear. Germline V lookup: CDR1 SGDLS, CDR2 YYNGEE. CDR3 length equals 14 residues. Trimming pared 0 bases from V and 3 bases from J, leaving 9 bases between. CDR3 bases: TGTGCCAGCAGCGTAGAACCTGGAGACACTGAAGCTTTCTTT. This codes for CASSVEPGDTEAFF.

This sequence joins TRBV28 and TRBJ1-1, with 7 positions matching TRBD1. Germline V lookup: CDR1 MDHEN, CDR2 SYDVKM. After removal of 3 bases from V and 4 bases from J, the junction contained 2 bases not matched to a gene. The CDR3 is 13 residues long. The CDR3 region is CASSFTGATEAFF. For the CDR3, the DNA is TGTGCCAGCAGTTTCACAGGGGCCACTGAAGCTTTCTTT.

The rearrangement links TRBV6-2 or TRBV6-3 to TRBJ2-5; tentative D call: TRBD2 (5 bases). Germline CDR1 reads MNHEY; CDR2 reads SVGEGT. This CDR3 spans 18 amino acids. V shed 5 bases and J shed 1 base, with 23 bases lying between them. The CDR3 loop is CASSGVRGGGVFQETQYF. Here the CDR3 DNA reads TGTGCCAGCAGTGGGGTACGGGGTGGAGGCGTATTCCAAGAGACCCAGTACTTC.

CDR3 nucleotide sequence: TGCAGCGTTGAGGCGGTCTCTGGAAACACCATATATTTT. As protein: CSVEAVSGNTIYF. V is TRBV29-1 and J is TRBJ1-3; D not certain. V dropped 3 bases and J dropped 0 bases, with 6 bases sitting between them. This CDR3 contains 13 residues. CDR1 and CDR2 from the germline V gene are SQVTM and ANQGSEA.

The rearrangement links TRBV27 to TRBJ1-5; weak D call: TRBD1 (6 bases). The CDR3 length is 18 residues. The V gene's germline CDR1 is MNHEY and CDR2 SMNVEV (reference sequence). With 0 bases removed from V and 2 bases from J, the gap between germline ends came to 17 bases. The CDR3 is CASSLSAGTSIRNQPQHF. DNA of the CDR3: TGTGCCAGCAGTTTATCCGCCGGGACAAGTATACGCAATCAGCCCCAGCATTTT.

CDR3 protein: CAWNQRNQPQHF. The CDR3, as DNA: TGTGCCTGGAACCAGAGGAATCAGCCCCAGCATTTT. The chain couples TRBV30 to TRBJ1-5; the D is unclear. The V gene lost 4 bases and the J gene lost 4 bases, with 8 bases spanning the gap. Germline CDR1 and CDR2: GTSNPN and SVGIG (reference sequence). The CDR3 has 12 residues.

The CDR3 region has the DNA TGCGCCAGCAGCCAAGACCAGGACAGGGTGTATTCACCCCTCCACTTT. As protein: CASSQDQDRVYSPLHF. V gene TRBV4-3 combines with J gene TRBJ1-6, with 8 bases matching TRBD1. The CDR3 has 16 amino acids. V lost 0 bases to trimming and J lost 8 bases; unmatched junction nucleotides: 6. Germline lookup yields CDR1 LGHNA and CDR2 YSLEER.

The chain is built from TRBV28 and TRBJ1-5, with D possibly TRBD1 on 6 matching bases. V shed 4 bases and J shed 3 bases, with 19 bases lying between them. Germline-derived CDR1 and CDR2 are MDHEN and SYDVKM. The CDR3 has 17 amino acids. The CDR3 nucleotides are TGTGCCAGCAGTTCTCAGGGGACAACAAAAATCAATCAGCCCCAGCATTTT. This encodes CASSSQGTTKINQPQHF.

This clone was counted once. CDR3 residues: CASSLGGTGQETQYF. The CDR3 DNA sequence: TGTGCCAGCAGCTTGGGCGGGACAGGCCAAGAGACCCAGTACTTC. The chain is built from TRBV5-6 and TRBJ2-5; TRBD1 matches at 8 bases. The CDR3 has 15 residues. Germline V CDR1 and CDR2: SGHDT, YYEEEE. V lost 0 bases to trimming and J lost 1 base; unmatched junction nucleotides: 2.

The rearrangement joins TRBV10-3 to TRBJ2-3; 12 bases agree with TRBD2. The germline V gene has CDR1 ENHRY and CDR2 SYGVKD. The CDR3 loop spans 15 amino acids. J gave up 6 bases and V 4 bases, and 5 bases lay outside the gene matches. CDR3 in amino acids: CAISGGLAGWDTQYF. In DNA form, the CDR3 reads TGTGCCATCAGTGGCGGACTAGCGGGGTGGGATACGCAGTATTTT.

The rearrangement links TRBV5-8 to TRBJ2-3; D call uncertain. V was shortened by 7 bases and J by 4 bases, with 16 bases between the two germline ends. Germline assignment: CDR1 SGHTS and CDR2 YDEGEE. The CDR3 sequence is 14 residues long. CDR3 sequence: CASVKSESADTQYF. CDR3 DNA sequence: TGTGCCAGCGTGAAAAGCGAGAGCGCAGATACGCAGTATTTT.

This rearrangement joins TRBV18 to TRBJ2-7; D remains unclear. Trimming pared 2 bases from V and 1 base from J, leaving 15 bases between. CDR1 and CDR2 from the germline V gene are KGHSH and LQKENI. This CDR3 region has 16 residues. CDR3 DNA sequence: TGTGCCAGCTCACCATTCCGGGTTGGCAATTCCTACGAGCAGTACTTC. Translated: CASSPFRVGNSYEQYF.

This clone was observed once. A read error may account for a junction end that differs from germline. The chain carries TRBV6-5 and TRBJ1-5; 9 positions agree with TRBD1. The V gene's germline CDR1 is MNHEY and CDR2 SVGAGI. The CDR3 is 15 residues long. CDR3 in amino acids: CASSSGTGIVPGFFF. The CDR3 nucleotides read TGTGCCAGCAGTTCCGGGACAGGGATCGTCCCTGGATTTTTTTTT.